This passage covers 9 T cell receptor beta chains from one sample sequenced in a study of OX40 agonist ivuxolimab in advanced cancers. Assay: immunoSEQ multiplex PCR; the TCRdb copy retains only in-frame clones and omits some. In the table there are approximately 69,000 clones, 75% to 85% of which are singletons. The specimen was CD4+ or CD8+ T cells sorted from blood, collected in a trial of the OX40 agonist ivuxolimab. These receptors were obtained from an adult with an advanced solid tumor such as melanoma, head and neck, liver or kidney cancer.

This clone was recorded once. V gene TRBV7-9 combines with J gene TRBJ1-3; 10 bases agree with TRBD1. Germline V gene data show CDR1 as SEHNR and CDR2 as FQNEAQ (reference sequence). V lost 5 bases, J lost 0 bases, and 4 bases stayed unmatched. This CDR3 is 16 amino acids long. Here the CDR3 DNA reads TGTGCCAGCAGCGCCGGGACAGGGGCCTCTGGAAACACCATATATTTT. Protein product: CASSAGTGASGNTIYF.

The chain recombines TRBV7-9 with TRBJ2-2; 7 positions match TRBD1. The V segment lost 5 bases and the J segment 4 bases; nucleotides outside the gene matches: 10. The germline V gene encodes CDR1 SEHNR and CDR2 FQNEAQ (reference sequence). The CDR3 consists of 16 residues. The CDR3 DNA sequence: TGTGCCAGCAGCCCCCTGACAGGGCCGGTCACCGGGGAGCTGTTTTTT. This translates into CASSPLTGPVTGELFF.

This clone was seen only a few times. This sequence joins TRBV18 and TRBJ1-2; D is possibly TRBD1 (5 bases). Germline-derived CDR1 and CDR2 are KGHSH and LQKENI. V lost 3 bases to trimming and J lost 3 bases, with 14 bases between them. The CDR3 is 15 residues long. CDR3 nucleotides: TGTGCCAGCTCACCGGGGACCGCCGATTACTATGGCTACACCTTC. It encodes CASSPGTADYYGYTF. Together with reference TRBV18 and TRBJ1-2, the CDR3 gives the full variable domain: NAGVMQNPRHLVRRRGQEARLRCSPMKGHSHVYWYRQLPEEGLKFMVYLQKENIIDESGMPKERFSAEFPKEGPSILRIQQVVRGDSAAYFCASSPGTADYYGYTFGSGTRLTVV.

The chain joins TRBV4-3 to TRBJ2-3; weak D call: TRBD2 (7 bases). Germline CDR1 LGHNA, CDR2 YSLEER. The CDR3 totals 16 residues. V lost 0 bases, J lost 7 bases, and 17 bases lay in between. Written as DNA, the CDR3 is TGCGCCAGCAGCCAAGATAGTGTAGGGGGGGCGTATACGCAGTATTTT. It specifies CASSQDSVGGAYTQYF.

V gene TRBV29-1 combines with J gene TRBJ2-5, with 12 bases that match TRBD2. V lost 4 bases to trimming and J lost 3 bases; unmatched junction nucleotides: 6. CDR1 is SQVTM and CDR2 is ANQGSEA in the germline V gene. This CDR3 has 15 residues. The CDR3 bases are TGCAGCGTTGTCGGGACTAGCGGGCTTAAAGAGACCCAGTACTTC. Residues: CSVVGTSGLKETQYF. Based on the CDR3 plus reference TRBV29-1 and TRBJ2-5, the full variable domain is SAVISQKPSRDICQRGTSLTIQCQVDSQVTMMFWYRQQPGQSLTLIATANQGSEATYESGFVIDKFPISRPNLTFSTLTVSNMSPEDSSIYLCSVVGTSGLKETQYFGPGTRLLVL.

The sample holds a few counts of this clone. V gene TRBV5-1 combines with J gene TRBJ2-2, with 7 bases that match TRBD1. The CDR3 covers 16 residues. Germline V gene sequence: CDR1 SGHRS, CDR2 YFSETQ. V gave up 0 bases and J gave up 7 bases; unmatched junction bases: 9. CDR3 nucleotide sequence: TGCGCCAGCAGCTTGGTTGCGACAGGGATCGGCGGGGAGCTGTTTTTT. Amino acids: CASSLVATGIGGELFF. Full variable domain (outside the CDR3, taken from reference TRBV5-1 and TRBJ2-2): KAGVTQTPRYLIKTRGQQVTLSCSPISGHRSVSWYQQTPGQGLQFLFEYFSETQRNKGNFPGRFSGRQFSNSRSEMNVSTLELGDSALYLCASSLVATGIGGELFFGEGSRLTVL.

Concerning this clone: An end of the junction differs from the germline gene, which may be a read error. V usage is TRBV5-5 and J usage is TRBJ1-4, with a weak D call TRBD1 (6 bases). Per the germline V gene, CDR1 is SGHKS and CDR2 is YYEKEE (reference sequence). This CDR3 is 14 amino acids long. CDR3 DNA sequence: TGTGCCAGCAGCCGGGACACCTCTAATGACAAACTGTTTTTT. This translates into CASSRDTSNDKLFF.

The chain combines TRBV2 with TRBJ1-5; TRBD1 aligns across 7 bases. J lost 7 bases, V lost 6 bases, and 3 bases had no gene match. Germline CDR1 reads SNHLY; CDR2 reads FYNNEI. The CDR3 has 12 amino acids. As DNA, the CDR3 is TGTGCCAGCAGGGGGACAGACCAGCCCCAGCATTTT. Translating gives CASRGTDQPQHF. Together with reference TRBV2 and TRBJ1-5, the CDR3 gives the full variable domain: EPEVTQTPSHQVTQMGQEVILRCVPISNHLYFYWYRQILGQKVEFLVSFYNNEISEKSEIFDDQFSVERPDGSNFTLKIRSTKLEDSAMYFCASRGTDQPQHFGDGTRLSIL.

The CDR3 DNA sequence: TGCGCCAGCAGTTCGACAGGGATCTATAATTCACCCCTCCACTTT. It yields the protein CASSSTGIYNSPLHF. This chain uses TRBV5-1 with TRBJ1-6; 7 bases map to TRBD1. Germline CDR1 SGHRS, CDR2 YFSETQ. There are 15 residues in the CDR3. V was clipped by 5 bases and J by 3 bases; unmatched bases: 5.